Sequencing of this T cell receptor (beta chain) was carried out in a study of cytomegalovirus exposure and HLA in healthy donors. Whole-study context: A later analysis reported the 120 or so validation repertoires used the same platform as the roughly 700 first-cohort repertoires.

As to this clone: Its specificity is unknown.

The CDR3 totals 13 residues. The V end was cut by 1 base, the J end by 4 bases, with 5 bases between. Per germline, CDR1 SGHTA and CDR2 FQGNSA. The protocol was immunoSEQ multiplex PCR, while the TCRdb copy is restricted to in-frame clones and leaves out a portion. The table lists around 130,000 clones, approximately 81% of them singletons, with roughly 2% in the top ten. Findings and caveats of the study: The investigators catalogued 164 TCR beta chains as cytomegalovirus-associated.

The chain links TRBV7-2 to TRBJ1-3; no reliable D call. This sequence was found in a woman under 40 in good health and CMV-seronegative. Material: PBMCs. CDR3 in DNA: TGTGCCAGCAGCTTAGTACTAGGAAACACCATATATTTT. Amino acids: CASSLVLGNTIYF.